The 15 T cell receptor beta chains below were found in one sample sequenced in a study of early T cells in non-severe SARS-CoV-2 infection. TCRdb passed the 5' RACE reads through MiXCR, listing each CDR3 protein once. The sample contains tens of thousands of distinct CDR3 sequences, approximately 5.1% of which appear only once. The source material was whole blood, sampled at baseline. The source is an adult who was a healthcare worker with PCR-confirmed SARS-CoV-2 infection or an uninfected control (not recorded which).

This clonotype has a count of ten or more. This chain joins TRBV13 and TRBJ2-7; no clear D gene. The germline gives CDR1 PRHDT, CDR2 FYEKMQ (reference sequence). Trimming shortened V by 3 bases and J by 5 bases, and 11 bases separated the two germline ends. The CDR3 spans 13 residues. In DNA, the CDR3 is TGTGCCAGCAGCTTGAAGGGTACGCACGAGCAGTACTTC. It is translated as CASSLKGTHEQYF.

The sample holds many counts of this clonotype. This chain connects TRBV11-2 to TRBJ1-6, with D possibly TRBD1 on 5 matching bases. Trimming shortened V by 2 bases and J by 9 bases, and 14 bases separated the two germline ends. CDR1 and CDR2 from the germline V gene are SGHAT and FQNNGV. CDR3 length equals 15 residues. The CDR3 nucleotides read TGTGCCAGCAGCTTAAGTGAGGGGTATGGTTCACCCCTCCACTTT. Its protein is CASSLSEGYGSPLHF.

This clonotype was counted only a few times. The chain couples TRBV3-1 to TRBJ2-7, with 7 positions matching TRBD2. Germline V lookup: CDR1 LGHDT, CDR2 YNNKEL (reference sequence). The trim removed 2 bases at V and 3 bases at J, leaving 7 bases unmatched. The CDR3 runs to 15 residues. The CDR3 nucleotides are TGTGCCAGCAGCCAATTTCCGGGAGGCGGCTACGAGCAGTACTTC. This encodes CASSQFPGGGYEQYF.

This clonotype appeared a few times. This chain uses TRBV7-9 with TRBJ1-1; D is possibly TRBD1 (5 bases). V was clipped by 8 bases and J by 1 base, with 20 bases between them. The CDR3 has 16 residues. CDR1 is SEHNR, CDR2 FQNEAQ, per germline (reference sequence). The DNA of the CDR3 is TGTGCCAGCGTAACCTCAATGGGACTGAAGAACACTGAAGCTTTCTTT. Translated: CASVTSMGLKNTEAFF.

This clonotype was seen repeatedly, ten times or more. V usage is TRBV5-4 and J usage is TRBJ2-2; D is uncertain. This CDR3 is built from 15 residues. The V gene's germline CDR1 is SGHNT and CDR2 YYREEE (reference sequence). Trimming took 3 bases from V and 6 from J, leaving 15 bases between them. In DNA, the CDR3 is TGTGCCAGCAGCTGGAGAAGAACCCCCCCCGGGGAGCTGTTTTTT. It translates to CASSWRRTPPGELFF.

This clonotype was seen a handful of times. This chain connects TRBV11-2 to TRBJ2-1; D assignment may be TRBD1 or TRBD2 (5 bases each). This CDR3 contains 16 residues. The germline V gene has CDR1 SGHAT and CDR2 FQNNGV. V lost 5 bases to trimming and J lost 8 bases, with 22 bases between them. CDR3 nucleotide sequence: TGTGCCAGCAGCGCCATCGGGACGCCAGCGGTCCATGAGCAGTTCTTC. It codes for CASSAIGTPAVHEQFF.

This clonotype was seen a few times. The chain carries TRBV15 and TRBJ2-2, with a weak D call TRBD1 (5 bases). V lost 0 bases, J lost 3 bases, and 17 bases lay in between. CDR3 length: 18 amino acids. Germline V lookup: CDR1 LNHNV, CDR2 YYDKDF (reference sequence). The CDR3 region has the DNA TGTGCCACCAGCAGAGATCTACCCAAGGCCAGGGACACCGGGGAGCTGTTTTTT. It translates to CATSRDLPKARDTGELFF.

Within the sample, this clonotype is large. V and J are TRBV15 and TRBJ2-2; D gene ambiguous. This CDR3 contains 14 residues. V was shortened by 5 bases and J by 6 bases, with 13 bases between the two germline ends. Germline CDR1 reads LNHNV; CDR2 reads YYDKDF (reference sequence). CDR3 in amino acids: CATSFSDEAGELFF. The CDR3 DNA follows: TGTGCCACCAGCTTCTCGGACGAGGCCGGGGAGCTGTTTTTT.

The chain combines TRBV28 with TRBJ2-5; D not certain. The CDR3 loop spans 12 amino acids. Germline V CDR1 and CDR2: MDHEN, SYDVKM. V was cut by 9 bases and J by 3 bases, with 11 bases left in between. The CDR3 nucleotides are TGTGCCAGTCACGACGCGGAAGAGACCCAGTACTTC. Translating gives CASHDAEETQYF.

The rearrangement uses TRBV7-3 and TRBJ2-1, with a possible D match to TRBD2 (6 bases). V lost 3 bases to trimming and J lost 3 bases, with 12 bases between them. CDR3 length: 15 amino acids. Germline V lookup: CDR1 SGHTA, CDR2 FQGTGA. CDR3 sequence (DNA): TGTGCCAGCAGCTTGGGGGACTTTGACTACAATGAGCAGTTCTTC. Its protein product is CASSLGDFDYNEQFF.

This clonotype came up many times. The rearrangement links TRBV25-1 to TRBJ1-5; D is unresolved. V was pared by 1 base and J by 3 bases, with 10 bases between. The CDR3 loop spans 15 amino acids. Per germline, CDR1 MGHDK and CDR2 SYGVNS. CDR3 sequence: CASSESEDSNQPQHF. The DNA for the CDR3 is TGTGCCAGCAGTGAATCGGAAGACTCCAATCAGCCCCAGCATTTT.

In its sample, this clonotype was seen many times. The CDR3 nucleotides are TGCGCCAGCAGCTTGGGTCCGAGCGGGGAGCTGTTTTTT. Its protein product is CASSLGPSGELFF. The chain carries TRBV5-1 and TRBJ2-2; D uncertain. The CDR3 loop spans 13 amino acids. Trimming pared 0 bases from V and 7 bases from J, leaving 7 bases between. From germline, CDR1 is SGHRS and CDR2 YFSETQ.

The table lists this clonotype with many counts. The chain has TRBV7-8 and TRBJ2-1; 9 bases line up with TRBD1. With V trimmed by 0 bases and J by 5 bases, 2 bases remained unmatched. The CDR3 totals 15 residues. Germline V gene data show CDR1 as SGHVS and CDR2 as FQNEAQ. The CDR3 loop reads CASSLAGTGNNEQFF. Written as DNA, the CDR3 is TGTGCCAGCAGCTTAGCCGGGACAGGGAACAATGAGCAGTTCTTC.

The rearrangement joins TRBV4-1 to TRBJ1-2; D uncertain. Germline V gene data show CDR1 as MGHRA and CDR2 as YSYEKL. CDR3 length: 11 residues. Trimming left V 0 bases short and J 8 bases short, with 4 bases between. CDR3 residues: CASSQDRGYTF. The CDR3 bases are TGCGCCAGCAGCCAAGATCGAGGCTACACCTTC.

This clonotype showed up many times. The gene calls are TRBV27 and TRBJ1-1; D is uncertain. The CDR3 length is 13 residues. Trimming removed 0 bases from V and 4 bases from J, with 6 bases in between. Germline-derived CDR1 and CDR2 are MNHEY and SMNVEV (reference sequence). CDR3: CASSLSMGTEAFF. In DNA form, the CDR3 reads TGTGCCAGCAGTTTATCGATGGGCACTGAAGCTTTCTTT.